This T cell receptor (beta chain) was recovered during a study of long-term antiretroviral therapy in people with HIV. At the survey level, the v3.0 immunoSEQ assay was run. Sequencing aimed to cover about 35,000-50,000 T-cell genomes per sample. Here immunoSEQ multiplex PCR was the method, and the copy in TCRdb shows in-frame clones only, minus some. The sample lists 40,000 to 60,000 clones, around 80% seen once, with 2.5% to 3.5% in the top ten. Trimming removed 3 bases from V and 8 bases from J; junction bases left unmatched: 6. The germline gives CDR1 MNHEY, CDR2 SMNVEV (reference sequence). The CDR3 runs to 14 residues.

The receptor was derived from a woman younger than 35 with HIV. The sequences come from unsorted PBMCs, collected 0.8 years after starting antiretroviral therapy. The V and J genes are TRBV27 and TRBJ1-4; the match to TRBD1 covers 7 bases. The CDR3 sequence: CASSFYRGEEKLFF. The CDR3 DNA sequence: TGTGCCAGCAGTTTCTACAGGGGAGAAGAAAAACTGTTTTTT.